This T cell receptor (beta chain) was retrieved from a study of blood T cell repertoires in COVID-19. Study-wide context: COVID-19 samples from acute and convalescent phases originated in the United States, Italy and Spain.

Original data processing: Reference gene primer amplification gave nucleated cell count estimates. Data came from immunoSEQ multiplex PCR; TCRdb stores just in-frame clones and leaves some out. V, J and clone size reflect that table, while D and trimming were determined from the DNA. The sample yields around 140,000 clones, 70% to 90% seen once. With 1 base clipped from V and 0 bases from J, the junction kept 5 bases outside the gene matches. Germline values: CDR1 MNHNS, CDR2 SASEGT. This CDR3 comprises 17 residues. The chain recombines TRBV6-1 with TRBJ1-5, with TRBD1 matching over 8 bases. Sequencing was performed on peripheral blood. This receptor was identified in a human donor in a cohort sampled during active COVID-19. This chain's CDR3 is CASSEGQGPYSNQPQHF. CDR3 DNA sequence: TGTGCCAGCAGTGAAGGACAGGGGCCCTATAGCAATCAGCCCCAGCATTTT.